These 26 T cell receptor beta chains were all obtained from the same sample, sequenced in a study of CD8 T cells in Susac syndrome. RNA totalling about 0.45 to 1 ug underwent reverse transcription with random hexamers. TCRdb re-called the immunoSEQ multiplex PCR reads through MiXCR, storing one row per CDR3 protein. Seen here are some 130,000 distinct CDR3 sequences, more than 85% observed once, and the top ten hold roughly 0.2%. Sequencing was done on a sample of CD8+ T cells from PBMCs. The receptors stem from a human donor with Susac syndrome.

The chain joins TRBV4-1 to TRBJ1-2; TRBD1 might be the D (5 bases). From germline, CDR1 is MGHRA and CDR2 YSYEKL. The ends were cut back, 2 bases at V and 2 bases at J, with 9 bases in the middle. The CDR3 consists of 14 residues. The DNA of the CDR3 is TGCGCCAGCAGCCAAACCGGGGCGAACTATGGCTACACCTTC. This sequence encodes CASSQTGANYGYTF.

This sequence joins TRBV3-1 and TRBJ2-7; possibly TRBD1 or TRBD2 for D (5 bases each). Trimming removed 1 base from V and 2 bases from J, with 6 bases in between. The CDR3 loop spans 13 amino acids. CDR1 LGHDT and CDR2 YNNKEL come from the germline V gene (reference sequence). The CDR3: CASSQAGPYEQYF. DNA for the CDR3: TGTGCCAGCAGCCAAGCGGGACCCTACGAGCAGTACTTC.

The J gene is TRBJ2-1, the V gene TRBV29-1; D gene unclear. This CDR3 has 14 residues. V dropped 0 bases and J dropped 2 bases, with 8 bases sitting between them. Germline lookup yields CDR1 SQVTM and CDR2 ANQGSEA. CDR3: CSVEDERAYNEQFF. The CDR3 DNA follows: TGCAGCGTTGAAGACGAGCGCGCCTACAATGAGCAGTTCTTC.

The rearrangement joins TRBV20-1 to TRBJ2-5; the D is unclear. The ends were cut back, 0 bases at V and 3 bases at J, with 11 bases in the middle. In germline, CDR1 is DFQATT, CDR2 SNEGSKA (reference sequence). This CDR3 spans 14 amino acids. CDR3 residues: CSAREDGWEETQYF. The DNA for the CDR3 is TGCAGTGCTAGAGAAGATGGCTGGGAAGAGACCCAGTACTTC.

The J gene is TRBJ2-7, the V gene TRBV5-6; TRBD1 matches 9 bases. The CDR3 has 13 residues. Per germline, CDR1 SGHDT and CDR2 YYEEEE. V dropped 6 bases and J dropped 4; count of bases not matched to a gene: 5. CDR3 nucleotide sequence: TGTGCCAGCAACTCCGGGACAGGGTACGAGCAGTACTTC. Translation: CASNSGTGYEQYF. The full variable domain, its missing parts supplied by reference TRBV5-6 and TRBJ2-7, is DAGVTQSPTHLIKTRGQQVTLRCSPKSGHDTVSWYQQALGQGPQFIFQYYEEEERQRGNFPDRFSGHQFPNYSSELNVNALLLGDSALYLCASNSGTGYEQYFGPGTRLTVT.

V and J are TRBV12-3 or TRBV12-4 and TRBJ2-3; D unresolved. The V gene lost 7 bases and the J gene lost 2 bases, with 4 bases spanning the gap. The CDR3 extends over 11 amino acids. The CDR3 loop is CASTNTDTQYF. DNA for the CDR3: TGTGCCAGCACTAACACAGATACGCAGTATTTT.

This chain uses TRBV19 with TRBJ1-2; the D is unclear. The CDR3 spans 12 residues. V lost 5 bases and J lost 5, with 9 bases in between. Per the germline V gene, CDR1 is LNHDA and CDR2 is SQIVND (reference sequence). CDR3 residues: CASSERLYGYTF. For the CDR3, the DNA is TGTGCCAGTAGTGAACGGTTGTATGGCTACACCTTC.

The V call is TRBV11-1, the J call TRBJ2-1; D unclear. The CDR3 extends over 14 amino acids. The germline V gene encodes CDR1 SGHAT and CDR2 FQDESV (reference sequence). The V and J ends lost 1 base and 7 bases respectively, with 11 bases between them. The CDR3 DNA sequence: TGTGCCAGCAGCTTAGTAACCCCCGGGAATGAGCAGTTCTTC. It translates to CASSLVTPGNEQFF.

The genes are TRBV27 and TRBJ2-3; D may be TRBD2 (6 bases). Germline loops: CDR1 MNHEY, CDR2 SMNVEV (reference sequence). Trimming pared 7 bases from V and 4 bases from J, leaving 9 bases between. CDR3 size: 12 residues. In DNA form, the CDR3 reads TGTGCCAGCAAACCTAGCGCAGATACGCAGTATTTT. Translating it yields CASKPSADTQYF.

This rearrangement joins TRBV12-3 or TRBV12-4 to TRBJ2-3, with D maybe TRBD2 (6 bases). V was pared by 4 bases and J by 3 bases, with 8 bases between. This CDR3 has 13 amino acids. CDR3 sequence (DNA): TGTGCCAGCAGTTCGAGCGGGACAGATACGCAGTATTTT. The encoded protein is CASSSSGTDTQYF.

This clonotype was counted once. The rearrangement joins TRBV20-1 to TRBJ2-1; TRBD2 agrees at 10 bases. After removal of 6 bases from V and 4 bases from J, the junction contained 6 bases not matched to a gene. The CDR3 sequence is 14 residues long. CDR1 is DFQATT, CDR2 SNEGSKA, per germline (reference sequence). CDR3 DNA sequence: TGCAGTGCGCCGCTAGCGGGAGAATACAATGAGCAGTTCTTC. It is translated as CSAPLAGEYNEQFF.

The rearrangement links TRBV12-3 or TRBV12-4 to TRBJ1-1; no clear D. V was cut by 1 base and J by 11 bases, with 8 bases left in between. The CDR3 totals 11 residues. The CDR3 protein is CASSLDRRAFF. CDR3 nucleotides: TGTGCCAGCAGTTTAGACCGGAGGGCTTTCTTT.

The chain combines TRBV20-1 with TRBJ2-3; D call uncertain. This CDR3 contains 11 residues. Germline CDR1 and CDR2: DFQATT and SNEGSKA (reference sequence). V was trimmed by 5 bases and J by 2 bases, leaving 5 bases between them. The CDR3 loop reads CSAPNTDTQYF. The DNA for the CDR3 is TGCAGTGCTCCGAACACAGATACGCAGTATTTT.

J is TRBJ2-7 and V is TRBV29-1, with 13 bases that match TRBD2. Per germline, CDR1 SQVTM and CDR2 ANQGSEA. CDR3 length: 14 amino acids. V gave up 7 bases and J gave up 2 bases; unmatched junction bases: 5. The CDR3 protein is CSALTSGRPYEQYF. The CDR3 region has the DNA TGCAGCGCCCTGACTAGCGGGAGGCCCTACGAGCAGTACTTC.

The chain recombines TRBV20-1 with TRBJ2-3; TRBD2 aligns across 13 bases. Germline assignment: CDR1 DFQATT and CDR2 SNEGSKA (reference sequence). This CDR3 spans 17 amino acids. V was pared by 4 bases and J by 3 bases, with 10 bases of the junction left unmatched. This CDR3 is CSATRTSGSIGTDTQYF. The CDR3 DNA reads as TGCAGTGCTACGAGGACTAGCGGGAGTATTGGGACAGATACGCAGTATTTT.

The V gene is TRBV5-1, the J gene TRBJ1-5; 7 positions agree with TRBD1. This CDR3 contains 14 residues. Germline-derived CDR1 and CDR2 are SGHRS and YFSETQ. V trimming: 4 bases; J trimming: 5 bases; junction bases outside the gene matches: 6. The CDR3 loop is CASSPGTDDQPQHF. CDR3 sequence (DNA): TGCGCCAGCAGCCCAGGGACAGATGATCAGCCCCAGCATTTT.

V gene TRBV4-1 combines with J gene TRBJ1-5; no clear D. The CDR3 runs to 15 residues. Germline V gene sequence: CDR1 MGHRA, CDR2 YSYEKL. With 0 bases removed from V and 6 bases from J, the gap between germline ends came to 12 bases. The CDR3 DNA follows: TGCGCCAGCAGCCAAGATGGTCGCGGCGCTCAGCCCCAGCATTTT. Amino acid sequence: CASSQDGRGAQPQHF.

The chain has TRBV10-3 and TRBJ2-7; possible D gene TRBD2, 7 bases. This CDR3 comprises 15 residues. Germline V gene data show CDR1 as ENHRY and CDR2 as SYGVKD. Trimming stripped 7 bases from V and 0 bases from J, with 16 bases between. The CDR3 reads CAITLGGDRSYEQYF. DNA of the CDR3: TGTGCCATCACCCTAGGGGGGGACCGCTCCTACGAGCAGTACTTC.

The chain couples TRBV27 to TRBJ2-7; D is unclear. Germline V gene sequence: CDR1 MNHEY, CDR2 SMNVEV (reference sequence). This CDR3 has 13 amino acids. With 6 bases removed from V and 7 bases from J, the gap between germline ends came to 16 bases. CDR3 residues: CASSSFRVLEQYF. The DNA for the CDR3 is TGTGCCAGCAGCTCTTTTAGGGTTCTTGAGCAGTACTTC.

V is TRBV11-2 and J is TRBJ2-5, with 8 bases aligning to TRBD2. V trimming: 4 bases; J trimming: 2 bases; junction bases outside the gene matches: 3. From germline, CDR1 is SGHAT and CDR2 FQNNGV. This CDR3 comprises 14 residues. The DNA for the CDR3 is TGTGCCAGCAGCTACGGGAGGGGACAAGAGACCCAGTACTTC. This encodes CASSYGRGQETQYF.

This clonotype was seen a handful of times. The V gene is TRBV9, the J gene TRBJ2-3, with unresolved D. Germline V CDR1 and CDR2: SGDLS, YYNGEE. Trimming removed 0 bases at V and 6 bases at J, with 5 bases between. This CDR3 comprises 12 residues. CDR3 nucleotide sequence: TGTGCCAGCAGCGTAGGTCCCGATACGCAGTATTTT. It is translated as CASSVGPDTQYF.

This chain's CDR3 is CAWSYAGETYEQYF. The DNA of the CDR3 is TGTGCCTGGAGTTACGCAGGGGAAACCTACGAGCAGTACTTC. This chain joins TRBV30 and TRBJ2-7; tentative D call: TRBD1 (6 bases). The germline V gene has CDR1 GTSNPN and CDR2 SVGIG (reference sequence). The ends were cut back, 2 bases at V and 2 bases at J, with 13 bases in the middle. This CDR3 is built from 14 residues.

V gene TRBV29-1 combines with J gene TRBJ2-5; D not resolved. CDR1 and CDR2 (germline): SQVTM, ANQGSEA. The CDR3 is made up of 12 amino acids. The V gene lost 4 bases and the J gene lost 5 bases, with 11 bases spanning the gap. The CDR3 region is CSVVEARETQYF. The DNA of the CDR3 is TGCAGCGTTGTAGAGGCCAGGGAGACCCAGTACTTC. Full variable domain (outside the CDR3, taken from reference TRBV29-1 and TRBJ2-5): SAVISQKPSRDICQRGTSLTIQCQVDSQVTMMFWYRQQPGQSLTLIATANQGSEATYESGFVIDKFPISRPNLTFSTLTVSNMSPEDSSIYLCSVVEARETQYFGPGTRLLVL.

The CDR3 protein is CASSDEGSGNTIYF. CDR3 nucleotides: TGTGCCAGCAGTGATGAGGGGTCTGGAAACACCATATATTTT. V and J are TRBV25-1 and TRBJ1-3; the D gene is possibly TRBD1 (5 bases). Trimming stripped 3 bases from V and 1 base from J, with 7 bases between. CDR1 is MGHDK, CDR2 SYGVNS, per germline. CDR3 size: 14 residues.

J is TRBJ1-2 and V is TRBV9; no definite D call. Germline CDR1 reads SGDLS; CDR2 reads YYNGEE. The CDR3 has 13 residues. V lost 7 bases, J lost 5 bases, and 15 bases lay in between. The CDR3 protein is CASQDPRTYGYTF. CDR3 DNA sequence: TGTGCCAGCCAGGACCCTAGAACTTATGGCTACACCTTC.

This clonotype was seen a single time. CDR3 DNA sequence: TGCGCCAGCAAGGCAGGGGGCGTGAACACTGAAGCTTTCTTT. This codes for CASKAGGVNTEAFF. V gene TRBV5-1 combines with J gene TRBJ1-1, with 8 bases aligning to TRBD1. The CDR3 covers 14 residues. Germline loops: CDR1 SGHRS, CDR2 YFSETQ. The V segment lost 6 bases and the J segment 0 bases; nucleotides outside the gene matches: 4. The whole variable domain, filled in from reference TRBV5-1 and TRBJ1-1, reads KAGVTQTPRYLIKTRGQQVTLSCSPISGHRSVSWYQQTPGQGLQFLFEYFSETQRNKGNFPGRFSGRQFSNSRSEMNVSTLELGDSALYLCASKAGGVNTEAFFGQGTRLTVV.